This T cell receptor beta chain stems from a study of blood T cell repertoires in COVID-19. The repertoire was sequenced with immunoSEQ multiplex PCR; TCRdb's copy has only in-frame clones and lacks some. The table lists fewer than 350,000 clones, 81% of them singletons, with less than 3% in the top ten. V lost 7 bases and J lost 10, with 17 bases in between. Germline V gives CDR1 SEHNR, CDR2 FQNEAQ (reference sequence). This CDR3 has 14 amino acids. What was sequenced was peripheral blood. The receptor's source is a woman aged 55 to 70 with active or convalescent COVID-19. The genes are TRBV7-9 and TRBJ1-6, with D maybe TRBD1 (6 bases). The chain's CDR3 is CASKLEGVGSPLHF. CDR3 bases: TGTGCCAGCAAACTAGAGGGGGTAGGATCACCCCTCCACTTT.